The 17 T cell receptor beta chains below were found in one sample sequenced in a study of shared clonotypes between healthy human individuals. Sequencing used immunoSEQ multiplex PCR; TCRdb keeps in-frame clones, though not all of them. Of roughly 500,000 clones listed, approximately 80% are singletons. Sequencing was carried out using PBMCs. The receptors were sampled from a woman aged 40 to 49 in good health. Some clones in this sample may be carry-over from other donors' samples.

This clone turned up a few times. The chain has TRBV18 and TRBJ1-3; D call uncertain. CDR1 and CDR2 (germline): KGHSH, LQKENI. The CDR3 length is 14 residues. V was clipped by 3 bases and J by 16 bases, with 22 bases between them. This CDR3 reads CASSPGDPHTPGYF. CDR3 bases: TGTGCCAGCTCACCGGGTGATCCGCATACACCCGGCTATTTT.

Regarding this clone: Distinct nucleotide sequences in the sample also encode this CDR3. The chain combines TRBV27 with TRBJ2-7, with D tentatively TRBD1 (5 bases). In germline, CDR1 is MNHEY, CDR2 SMNVEV (reference sequence). V lost 3 bases to trimming and J lost 3 bases, with 9 bases between them. The CDR3 is 13 amino acids. The CDR3 DNA reads as TGTGCCAGCAGTTTTGGACAAAACTACGAGCAGTACTTC. It specifies CASSFGQNYEQYF.

V usage is TRBV27 and J usage is TRBJ2-1; D is unresolved. The CDR3 is made up of 14 amino acids. V lost 5 bases and J lost 3, with 11 bases in between. Looked up from germline, CDR1 is MNHEY and CDR2 is SMNVEV (reference sequence). In nucleotides, the CDR3 is TGTGCCAGCAGTCCCCGGTCGTTCTACAATGAGCAGTTCTTC. It encodes CASSPRSFYNEQFF.

Remarks on this clone: A far larger clone is one nucleotide away, so this likely arose from a read error. This chain joins TRBV15 and TRBJ2-7, with D possibly TRBD2 on 5 matching bases. The length of the CDR3 is 15 residues. CDR1 LNHNV and CDR2 YYDKDF come from the germline V gene (reference sequence). CDR3 protein: CATSRDRSGRREQCF. DNA of the CDR3: TGTGCCACCAGCAGAGATCGAAGCGGTAGGCGCGAGCAGTGCTTC.

The rearrangement links TRBV27 to TRBJ2-3; the match to TRBD2 covers 8 bases. This CDR3 is 13 amino acids long. CDR1 is MNHEY, CDR2 SMNVEV, per germline (reference sequence). The V segment lost 7 bases and the J segment 5 bases; nucleotides outside the gene matches: 5. The CDR3 DNA is TGTGCCAGCATGAAGCTAGCGGGAGATACGCAGTATTTT. Protein product: CASMKLAGDTQYF.

This rearrangement joins TRBV5-1 to TRBJ2-7; the D gene is possibly TRBD2 (5 bases). Germline CDR1 and CDR2: SGHRS and YFSETQ. Trimming left V 3 bases short and J 2 bases short, with 12 bases between. This CDR3 spans 14 amino acids. CDR3 in DNA: TGCGCCAGCAGCTCTCTTAGGGAGCCCTACGAGCAGTACTTC. Translated: CASSSLREPYEQYF. The full variable domain, rest sourced from reference TRBV5-1 and TRBJ2-7, is KAGVTQTPRYLIKTRGQQVTLSCSPISGHRSVSWYQQTPGQGLQFLFEYFSETQRNKGNFPGRFSGRQFSNSRSEMNVSTLELGDSALYLCASSSLREPYEQYFGPGTRLTVT.

On this clone: Different DNA sequences within this sample yield the same CDR3. The rearrangement joins TRBV28 to TRBJ1-2; TRBD1 matches 7 bases. After removal of 6 bases from V and 1 base from J, the junction contained 2 bases not matched to a gene. This CDR3 comprises 13 residues. Germline CDR1 MDHEN, CDR2 SYDVKM. CDR3 nucleotides: TGTGCCAGCAGCCCAGGGGGTAACTATGGCTACACCTTC. Its translation: CASSPGGNYGYTF.

The chain joins TRBV19 to TRBJ1-4; TRBD1 might be the D (6 bases). The CDR3 has 16 amino acids. The V end was cut by 0 bases, the J end by 8 bases, with 16 bases between. The germline gives CDR1 LNHDA, CDR2 SQIVND (reference sequence). CDR3 coding DNA: TGTGCCAGTAGTATAGATAGTGGACAGCTGAGGGAAAAACTGTTTTTT. Translated: CASSIDSGQLREKLFF.

A word on this clone: This specimen includes other DNA sequences encoding the same CDR3. This chain links TRBV7-8 with TRBJ2-7; D is unclear. V lost 3 bases and J 0 bases, leaving 3 bases between the germline ends. This CDR3 is built from 12 residues. In germline, CDR1 is SGHVS, CDR2 FQNEAQ. The CDR3 is CASSLSSYEQYF. CDR3 nucleotides: TGTGCCAGCAGCTTGAGCTCCTACGAGCAGTACTTC.

This clone was observed a few times. V and J are TRBV9 and TRBJ1-1; D unresolved. Per the germline V gene, CDR1 is SGDLS and CDR2 is YYNGEE. The CDR3 contains 15 residues. Trimming stripped 4 bases from V and 1 base from J, with 14 bases between. The CDR3 nucleotides read TGTGCCAGCAGCCCCAACCCGGGCACGAACACTGAAGCTTTCTTT. Translating it yields CASSPNPGTNTEAFF.

This chain uses TRBV2 with TRBJ2-3; 14 positions match TRBD2. The CDR3 spans 16 residues. J was trimmed by 4 bases and V by 5 bases; bases with no gene match: 5. Germline V gives CDR1 SNHLY, CDR2 FYNNEI. The CDR3 coding sequence is TGTGCCAGCAGTAAGGGACTAGCGGGAGCGGCAGATACGCAGTATTTT. Translation: CASSKGLAGAADTQYF.

The chain couples TRBV27 to TRBJ2-5; D gene unclear. V was clipped by 5 bases and J by 3 bases, with 13 bases between them. The CDR3 runs to 14 residues. Germline assignment: CDR1 MNHEY and CDR2 SMNVEV (reference sequence). CDR3 residues: CASSARIWEETQYF. The CDR3, as DNA: TGTGCCAGCAGTGCCCGGATCTGGGAAGAGACCCAGTACTTC.

The table lists this clone with a count of one. The V gene is TRBV10-2, the J gene TRBJ1-1; 7 nucleotides line up with TRBD1. V trimming: 2 bases; J trimming: 4 bases; junction bases outside the gene matches: 7. CDR3 length: 15 residues. Germline assignment: CDR1 WSHSY and CDR2 SAAADI. CDR3 protein: CASSERAGGITEAFF. The CDR3 bases are TGCGCCAGCAGTGAGCGGGCAGGGGGAATCACTGAAGCTTTCTTT.

This chain links TRBV29-1 with TRBJ1-4; D is uncertain. This CDR3 is 10 amino acids long. V gave up 7 bases and J gave up 5 bases, with 5 bases separating them. Germline V gene data show CDR1 as SQVTM and CDR2 as ANQGSEA. CDR3 region: CSARNEKLFF. Here the CDR3 DNA reads TGCAGCGCCAGGAATGAAAAACTGTTTTTT.

The CDR3 DNA sequence: TGCAGTGCAACTAGCGACAATGAGCAGTTCTTC. It encodes CSATSDNEQFF. The chain uses TRBV20-1 and TRBJ2-1; 7 bases are a match to TRBD2. This CDR3 is built from 11 residues. V gave up 6 bases and J gave up 5 bases; unmatched junction bases: 1. In germline, CDR1 is DFQATT, CDR2 SNEGSKA (reference sequence).

This clone is a singleton in its sample. The V gene is TRBV7-2, the J gene TRBJ2-1; 7 bases align to TRBD1. Germline assignment: CDR1 SGHTA and CDR2 FQGNSA. This CDR3 is built from 14 residues. V was pared by 3 bases and J by 6 bases, with 5 bases of the junction left unmatched. The CDR3 DNA reads TGTGCCAGCAGCTTCGGGACAGAAGTCAATGAGCAGTTCTTC. This codes for CASSFGTEVNEQFF.

V and J are TRBV27 and TRBJ2-5; 9 bases match TRBD1. The germline CDR1 and CDR2 sequences are MNHEY and SMNVEV (reference sequence). The CDR3 has 15 amino acids. J lost 7 bases, V lost 5 bases, and 11 bases had no gene match. CDR3: CASSPSTGGVGTQYF. As DNA, the CDR3 is TGTGCCAGCAGTCCCTCGACAGGGGGGGTTGGGACCCAGTACTTC.